Listed below are T cell receptor beta chains from one sample, sequenced in a study of blood T cell repertoires in COVID-19. The protocol was immunoSEQ multiplex PCR, while the TCRdb copy is restricted to in-frame clones and leaves out a portion. The repertoire holds some 150,000 clones, with about 80% as singletons. The sample taken for sequencing was peripheral blood. The receptors were sampled from a woman aged 55-70 years with acute or convalescent COVID-19. The CDR3 runs from the conserved cysteine through the conserved F or W.

v_call	cdr3_length	cdr3_aa
TRBV6-1	12	CASSETQGRAFF
TRBV12-2	13	CASRVPDIAEAFF
TRBV10-3	13	CAIRPGTGDGYTF
TRBV12-5	17	CASGLVLSRGGSAEAFF
TRBV2	13	CASGLQMNTEAFF
TRBV19	13	CASRGPSTDTQYF
TRBV5-4	14	CASSLAPEVPPLHF
TRBV28	14	CASTLTDSNQPQHF
TRBV18	16	CASSLGGQGAYTEAFF
TRBV11-2	13	CASSRGSSYEQYF
TRBV1	17	CTSSQGPGGSSYNEQFF
TRBV3-1/TRBV3-2	15	CASSQDYNANYGYTF
TRBV7-6	15	CASSSQGSYNSPLHF
TRBV6-5	16	CASSSGQAGGYETQYF
TRBV10-3	14	CAITPDPYNQPQHF
TRBV3-1/TRBV3-2	15	CASSSQGLNTGELFF
TRBV30	13	CAWSRTGVSPLHF
TRBV18	16	CASSPGGSRADTEAFF
TRBV5-1	16	CASSLVTGVSGGEQFF
TRBV6-5	15	CASSYWRTGFNEQYF
TRBV27	18	CASSLSFGLAGGADTQYF
TRBV5-1	14	CASSYGRGNEKLFF
TRBV18	14	CASSPLESNSPLHF
TRBV3-1/TRBV3-2	13	CASKSGQSYGYTF
TRBV18	20	CASSPPVSGPKPTALYEQYF
TRBV6-6	18	CASSPFGQGVGSGNTIYF
TRBV6-6	15	CASTEQGMGNSPLHF
TRBV7-6	15	CASSTPGALGNTIYF
TRBV5-1	14	CASSLTGNTGELFF
TRBV30	12	CAWNRDNQPQHF
TRBV12-3/TRBV12-4	12	CASSPDRNGYTF
TRBV29-1	12	CSVERLGETQYF
TRBV24-1	14	CAIRDRCSGNTIYF
TRBV5-1	13	CASSRGQIDEAFF
TRBV6-5	14	CASSLDRVGSEAFF
TRBV7-9	14	CASGANTGDYGYTF
TRBV30	15	CAWRPGGVGGETQYF
TRBV11-2	14	CASSPRQGYSPLHF
TRBV27	16	CASSSLAGGSHQPQHF
TRBV28	12	CASSRRRTPLHF
TRBV14	17	CASSQVHAGQGAYGYTF
TRBV7-9	15	CASSLEGQGGLVQFF
TRBV19	16	CASSITSGMPTDTQYF
TRBV19	14	CASRTEQGRTEAFF
TRBV11-2	15	CASSLSGGLYNEQFF
TRBV5-1	14	CASSQGLAGGTQYF
TRBV5-1	12	CASSLDSYGYTF
TRBV5-5	15	CASSLTQTDNYEQYF
TRBV24-1	16	CATSAGDSKSTGELFF
TRBV3-1/TRBV3-2	13	CASSRGGTYEQYF